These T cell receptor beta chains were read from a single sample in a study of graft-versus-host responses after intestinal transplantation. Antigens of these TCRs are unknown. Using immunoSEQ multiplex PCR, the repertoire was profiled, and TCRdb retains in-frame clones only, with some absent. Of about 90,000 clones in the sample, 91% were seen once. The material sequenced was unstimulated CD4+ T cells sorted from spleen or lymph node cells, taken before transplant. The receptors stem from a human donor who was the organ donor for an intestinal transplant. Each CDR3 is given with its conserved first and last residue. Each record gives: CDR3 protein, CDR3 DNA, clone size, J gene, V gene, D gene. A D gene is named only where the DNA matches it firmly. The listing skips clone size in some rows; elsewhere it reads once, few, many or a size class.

CDR3aa: CASSLPGGSNQPQHF
CDR3nt: TGTGCCAGCAGCTTGCCAGGAGGGAGCAATCAGCCCCAGCATTTT
abundance: NA
j_gene: TRBJ1-5
v_gene: TRBV7-2
d_gene: NA

CDR3aa: CAWSVPSVLQLTNEKLFF
CDR3nt: TGTGCCTGGAGTGTACCCAGCGTCTTGCAACTAACAAATGAAAAACTGTTTTTT
abundance: NA
j_gene: TRBJ1-4
v_gene: TRBV30
d_gene: NA

CDR3aa: CAWSRRFVTDTQYF
CDR3nt: TGTGCCTGGAGTAGGCGGTTTGTCACAGATACGCAGTATTTT
abundance: NA
j_gene: TRBJ2-3
v_gene: TRBV30
d_gene: NA

CDR3aa: CASTSHRGQPQHF
CDR3nt: TGTGCCAGCACTAGTCACAGGGGCCAGCCCCAGCATTTT
abundance: NA
j_gene: TRBJ1-5
v_gene: TRBV6-1
d_gene: TRBD1

CDR3aa: CASSYSSSGTYEQYF
CDR3nt: TGTGCCAGCAGTTACTCATCTAGCGGGACCTACGAGCAGTACTTC
abundance: few
j_gene: TRBJ2-7
v_gene: TRBV6-5
d_gene: TRBD2

CDR3aa: CASSLESPGTANTGELFF
CDR3nt: TGTGCCAGCAGCTTAGAAAGCCCCGGGACAGCGAACACCGGGGAGCTGTTTTTT
abundance: NA
j_gene: TRBJ2-2
v_gene: TRBV11-3
d_gene: TRBD1

CDR3aa: CASSLRGFGHKNIQYF
CDR3nt: TGTGCCAGTAGTCTTCGGGGTTTCGGGCACAAAAACATTCAGTACTTC
abundance: NA
j_gene: TRBJ2-4
v_gene: TRBV19
d_gene: NA

CDR3aa: CASNRGRAEAFF
CDR3nt: TGTGCCAGCAATCGAGGTCGCGCTGAAGCTTTCTTT
abundance: once
j_gene: TRBJ1-1
v_gene: TRBV28
d_gene: NA

CDR3aa: CASSLFGGQPNSPLHF
CDR3nt: TGTGCCAGCAGTTTATTCGGGGGACAGCCTAATTCACCCCTCCACTTT
abundance: NA
j_gene: TRBJ1-6
v_gene: TRBV28
d_gene: TRBD1

CDR3aa: CASSPRGGPTYEQYF
CDR3nt: TGTGCCAGCAGTCCGAGGGGGGGCCCTACCTACGAGCAGTACTTC
abundance: NA
j_gene: TRBJ2-7
v_gene: TRBV27
d_gene: NA

CDR3aa: CASSPLPGGGPEYF
CDR3nt: TGTGCCAGCAGCCCCCTGCCAGGGGGCGGCCCGGAATATTTT
abundance: few
j_gene: TRBJ1-3
v_gene: TRBV25-1
d_gene: TRBD1

CDR3aa: CATSQDRGRSGYTF
CDR3nt: TGTGCCACCAGCCAGGACAGGGGGCGGAGTGGCTACACCTTC
abundance: NA
j_gene: TRBJ1-2
v_gene: TRBV15
d_gene: TRBD1

CDR3aa: CASSQGSNYGYTF
CDR3nt: TGTGCCAGCTCCCAGGGTTCTAACTATGGCTACACCTTC
abundance: NA
j_gene: TRBJ1-2
v_gene: TRBV18
d_gene: NA

CDR3aa: CASSLVRPFSSTDTQYF
CDR3nt: TGTGCCAGCAGCTTAGTCCGTCCGTTTTCTAGCACAGATACGCAGTATTTT
abundance: once
j_gene: TRBJ2-3
v_gene: TRBV7-9
d_gene: NA

CDR3aa: CASSSLAGGPYNEQFF
CDR3nt: TGTGCCAGCAGCTCGTTAGCGGGAGGGCCTTACAATGAGCAGTTCTTC
abundance: NA
j_gene: TRBJ2-1
v_gene: TRBV7-8
d_gene: TRBD2

CDR3aa: CASSQDSGGAYEQYF
CDR3nt: TGTGCCAGCAGCCAAGATAGCGGGGGGGCCTACGAGCAGTACTTC
abundance: NA
j_gene: TRBJ2-7
v_gene: TRBV4-2
d_gene: TRBD2

CDR3aa: CASSLGDRAGDEKLFF
CDR3nt: TGTGCCAGCAGCTTAGGGGACAGGGCAGGGGATGAAAAACTGTTTTTT
abundance: once
j_gene: TRBJ1-4
v_gene: TRBV7-9
d_gene: TRBD1

CDR3aa: CASSLVPGQGAGEQYF
CDR3nt: TGCGCCAGCAGCTTGGTCCCAGGACAGGGGGCGGGCGAGCAGTACTTC
abundance: NA
j_gene: TRBJ2-7
v_gene: TRBV5-1
d_gene: TRBD1

CDR3aa: CAWSLAGVTSNQPQHF
CDR3nt: TGTGCCTGGAGTTTAGCGGGGGTGACGAGCAATCAGCCCCAGCATTTT
abundance: NA
j_gene: TRBJ1-5
v_gene: TRBV30
d_gene: NA

CDR3aa: CASSGTSGAYTDTQYF
CDR3nt: TGTGCCAGCAGTGGCACTAGCGGGGCCTACACAGATACGCAGTATTTT
abundance: NA
j_gene: TRBJ2-3
v_gene: TRBV25-1
d_gene: TRBD2

CDR3aa: CASSLGGTGGGNEQFF
CDR3nt: TGTGCCAGCAGCTTAGGTGGGACAGGGGGTGGAAATGAGCAGTTCTTC
abundance: NA
j_gene: TRBJ2-1
v_gene: TRBV11-3
d_gene: TRBD1

CDR3aa: CASSFQGASEQYF
CDR3nt: TGTGCCAGCAGCTTTCAGGGGGCGTCAGAGCAGTACTTC
abundance: NA
j_gene: TRBJ2-7
v_gene: TRBV11-3
d_gene: TRBD1

CDR3aa: CASSAGTGGGTDTQYF
CDR3nt: TGTGCCAGCAGTGCCGGGACAGGGGGAGGCACAGATACGCAGTATTTT
abundance: NA
j_gene: TRBJ2-3
v_gene: TRBV2
d_gene: TRBD1

CDR3aa: CSVQTQGNYGYTF
CDR3nt: TGCAGCGTTCAAACCCAGGGGAACTATGGCTACACCTTC
abundance: NA
j_gene: TRBJ1-2
v_gene: TRBV29-1
d_gene: NA

CDR3aa: CAWSRPGGATEAFF
CDR3nt: TGTGCCTGGAGTAGGCCAGGGGGCGCGACTGAAGCTTTCTTT
abundance: NA
j_gene: TRBJ1-1
v_gene: TRBV30
d_gene: TRBD1

CDR3aa: CASSQARPDQPQHF
CDR3nt: TGCGCCAGCAGCCAAGCCAGGCCTGATCAGCCCCAGCATTTT
abundance: NA
j_gene: TRBJ1-5
v_gene: TRBV4-1
d_gene: NA

CDR3aa: CASSLVTAMVVETQYF
CDR3nt: TGCGCCAGCAGCTTGGTGACAGCAATGGTTGTGGAGACCCAGTACTTC
abundance: NA
j_gene: TRBJ2-5
v_gene: TRBV5-1
d_gene: NA

CDR3aa: CAWREGAKGYTF
CDR3nt: TGTGCCTGGAGGGAAGGGGCAAAGGGCTACACCTTC
abundance: NA
j_gene: TRBJ1-2
v_gene: TRBV30
d_gene: NA

CDR3aa: CASSFDVLAPNRDSNQPQHF
CDR3nt: TGTGCCAGCAGCTTTGACGTACTTGCTCCGAACAGGGATAGCAATCAGCCCCAGCATTTT
abundance: once
j_gene: TRBJ1-5
v_gene: TRBV5-4
d_gene: NA

CDR3aa: CASSLGLAGGPPLSDTQYF
CDR3nt: TGTGCCAGCAGCTTGGGACTAGCGGGAGGACCACCCCTTTCAGATACGCAGTATTTT
abundance: NA
j_gene: TRBJ2-3
v_gene: TRBV5-6
d_gene: TRBD2

CDR3aa: CAWRAPGSGDSPLHF
CDR3nt: TGTGCCTGGAGAGCCCCAGGGTCTGGCGATTCACCCCTCCACTTT
abundance: NA
j_gene: TRBJ1-6
v_gene: TRBV30
d_gene: NA

CDR3aa: CASMRGPGTGELFF
CDR3nt: TGCGCCTCAATGAGGGGGCCTGGCACCGGGGAGCTGTTTTTT
abundance: NA
j_gene: TRBJ2-2
v_gene: TRBV5-1
d_gene: TRBD1

CDR3aa: CASRYTGTSMNTEAFF
CDR3nt: TGCGCCAGCAGGTATACAGGGACCTCTATGAACACTGAAGCTTTCTTT
abundance: once
j_gene: TRBJ1-1
v_gene: TRBV5-1
d_gene: NA

CDR3aa: CASSETGGVVGYTF
CDR3nt: TGTGCCAGCAGCGAAACAGGGGGTGTAGTTGGCTACACCTTC
abundance: NA
j_gene: TRBJ1-2
v_gene: TRBV6-1
d_gene: TRBD1

CDR3aa: CASSGGDSPQGRYTGELFF
CDR3nt: TGTGCCAGCAGCGGGGGGGACAGTCCTCAAGGCAGATACACCGGGGAGCTGTTTTTT
abundance: NA
j_gene: TRBJ2-2
v_gene: TRBV9
d_gene: NA

CDR3aa: CSVGEVIDEKLFF
CDR3nt: TGCAGCGTGGGAGAGGTGATCGATGAAAAACTGTTTTTT
abundance: NA
j_gene: TRBJ1-4
v_gene: TRBV29-1
d_gene: NA

CDR3aa: CASSQDRSRLAGGGTGELFF
CDR3nt: TGCGCCAGCAGCCAAGACCGGTCAAGGTTAGCGGGGGGTGGAACCGGGGAGCTGTTTTTT
abundance: NA
j_gene: TRBJ2-2
v_gene: TRBV4-1
d_gene: TRBD2

CDR3aa: CASSYRYPYNEQFF
CDR3nt: TGTGCCAGCAGTTACCGGTACCCCTACAATGAGCAGTTCTTC
abundance: NA
j_gene: TRBJ2-1
v_gene: TRBV6-5
d_gene: NA

CDR3aa: CSVESPSTDTQYF
CDR3nt: TGCAGCGTTGAATCCCCTAGCACAGATACGCAGTATTTT
abundance: NA
j_gene: TRBJ2-3
v_gene: TRBV29-1
d_gene: NA

CDR3aa: CASSLIAGPDTQYF
CDR3nt: TGTGCCAGCAGCTTAATTGCAGGGCCAGATACGCAGTATTTT
abundance: NA
j_gene: TRBJ2-3
v_gene: TRBV7-2
d_gene: NA

CDR3aa: CASRAGGQETQYF
CDR3nt: TGTGCCAGCAGGGCGGGGGGACAAGAGACCCAGTACTTC
abundance: NA
j_gene: TRBJ2-5
v_gene: TRBV2
d_gene: TRBD2

CDR3aa: CASSSQGTGGSGYTF
CDR3nt: TGTGCCAGCAGCTCCCAGGGGACAGGGGGCTCTGGCTACACCTTC
abundance: once
j_gene: TRBJ1-2
v_gene: TRBV7-9
d_gene: TRBD1

CDR3aa: CASTRDSGIDTQYF
CDR3nt: TGTGCCAGCACTCGGGACAGTGGGATAGATACGCAGTATTTT
abundance: NA
j_gene: TRBJ2-3
v_gene: TRBV28
d_gene: TRBD1

CDR3aa: CASSPPVNSYEQYF
CDR3nt: TGTGCCAGCTCACCACCGGTAAACTCCTACGAGCAGTACTTC
abundance: NA
j_gene: TRBJ2-7
v_gene: TRBV18
d_gene: NA

CDR3aa: CASSIKGTSGEQFF
CDR3nt: TGTGCCAGCAGCATTAAAGGGACTAGCGGAGAGCAGTTCTTC
abundance: NA
j_gene: TRBJ2-1
v_gene: TRBV5-6
d_gene: TRBD2

CDR3aa: CASSLVTGAGFNQPQHF
CDR3nt: TGTGCCAGCAGTTTAGTGACAGGGGCAGGTTTTAATCAGCCCCAGCATTTT
abundance: NA
j_gene: TRBJ1-5
v_gene: TRBV28
d_gene: TRBD1

CDR3aa: CASSFFGNTIYF
CDR3nt: TGTGCCAGCAGCTTCTTTGGAAACACCATATATTTT
abundance: NA
j_gene: TRBJ1-3
v_gene: TRBV7-2
d_gene: NA

CDR3aa: CASRQQGSGYTF
CDR3nt: TGTGCCAGCAGACAACAGGGGTCTGGCTACACCTTC
abundance: NA
j_gene: TRBJ1-2
v_gene: TRBV6-5
d_gene: TRBD1

CDR3aa: CAWSAGEAGYTF
CDR3nt: TGTGCCTGGAGCGCGGGGGAGGCTGGCTACACCTTC
abundance: NA
j_gene: TRBJ1-2
v_gene: TRBV30
d_gene: NA